This entry lists 20 T cell receptor beta chains sequenced from one sample in a study of blood T cell repertoires in COVID-19. Generated by immunoSEQ multiplex PCR, the TCRdb table keeps only in-frame clones and is missing some. The table lists about 26,000 clones, around 66% of them singletons. The sequenced material came from peripheral blood. The receptor source for this set is a man between 60 and 70 years old with active or convalescent COVID-19.

This clone was observed once. The chain carries TRBV20-1 and TRBJ2-7, with 7 positions matching TRBD2. Germline V gene data show CDR1 as DFQATT and CDR2 as SNEGSKA (reference sequence). With V trimmed by 3 bases and J by 0 bases, 5 bases remained unmatched. This CDR3 contains 14 residues. The CDR3 DNA sequence: TGCAGTGCTAGTTTGCCTAGCGGCTCCTACGAGCAGTACTTC. Residues: CSASLPSGSYEQYF.

The V and J genes are TRBV28 and TRBJ1-2; D perhaps matches TRBD1 (6 bases). The CDR3 loop spans 13 amino acids. Germline-derived CDR1 and CDR2 are MDHEN and SYDVKM. V lost 5 bases and J 2 bases, leaving 9 bases between the germline ends. The chain's CDR3 is CASSGGSNYGYTF. DNA for the CDR3: TGTGCCAGCAGTGGGGGCTCGAACTATGGCTACACCTTC.

V gene TRBV5-1 combines with J gene TRBJ1-1; the D gene is possibly TRBD1 (6 bases). CDR1 and CDR2 (germline): SGHRS, YFSETQ. The CDR3 runs 11 residues. Deletions cut 4 bases from V and 7 bases from J, with 8 bases between. CDR3 sequence reads: CASSADSEAFF. The CDR3 DNA reads as TGCGCCAGCAGCGCGGACAGTGAAGCTTTCTTT.

The V and J genes are TRBV9 and TRBJ2-1, with a weak D call TRBD2 (5 bases). CDR1 SGDLS and CDR2 YYNGEE come from the germline V gene. The CDR3 is made up of 15 amino acids. Trimming removed 0 bases from V and 4 bases from J, with 11 bases in between. The CDR3 DNA follows: TGTGCCAGCAGCGTAGGACTATACTCATACAATGAGCAGTTCTTC. Protein product: CASSVGLYSYNEQFF. The whole variable domain, filled in from reference TRBV9 and TRBJ2-1, reads DSGVTQTPKHLITATGQRVTLRCSPRSGDLSVYWYQQSLDQGLQFLIQYYNGEERAKGNILERFSAQQFPDLHSELNLSSLELGDSALYFCASSVGLYSYNEQFFGPGTRLTVL.

This clone was detected a few times. The V gene is TRBV9, the J gene TRBJ2-3; 7 bases are a match to TRBD2. The germline V gene encodes CDR1 SGDLS and CDR2 YYNGEE. This CDR3 has 16 amino acids. The trim removed 7 bases at V and 1 base at J, leaving 12 bases unmatched. This chain's CDR3 is CASASMGGGGTDTQYF. In DNA form, the CDR3 reads TGTGCCAGCGCCTCAATGGGGGGGGGTGGCACAGATACGCAGTATTTT.

The chain uses TRBV4-1 and TRBJ1-1; a possible D gene is TRBD1 (5 bases). Trimming stripped 4 bases from V and 0 bases from J, with 15 bases between. CDR3 length equals 16 residues. Germline CDR1 and CDR2: MGHRA and YSYEKL. In DNA form, the CDR3 reads TGCGCCAGCAGCCCTCGACAGACCTTGATGAACACTGAAGCTTTCTTT. Amino acids: CASSPRQTLMNTEAFF.

As regards this clone: One end of the junction does not line up with germline, which may come from a read error. The rearrangement links TRBV7-7 to TRBJ2-3; D call uncertain. Per germline, CDR1 SSHAT and CDR2 FNYEAQ (reference sequence). The CDR3 sequence is 13 residues long. The CDR3 coding sequence is TGTGCTAGCAGCCTCAGACTTACAGATACGCAGTATTTT. Protein product: CASSLRLTDTQYF.

The rearrangement links TRBV10-3 to TRBJ2-5, with D possibly TRBD1 on 6 matching bases. This CDR3 contains 15 residues. Trimming pared 6 bases from V and 1 base from J, leaving 15 bases between. The germline V gene has CDR1 ENHRY and CDR2 SYGVKD. The CDR3 DNA follows: TGTGCCATCAGGGACAGTAAAACGGGCCAAGAGACCCAGTACTTC. Its translation: CAIRDSKTGQETQYF.

This clone was observed a few times. The chain is built from TRBV6-5 and TRBJ1-1; D is perhaps TRBD1 (5 bases). The germline V gene encodes CDR1 MNHEY and CDR2 SVGAGI. V lost 6 bases to trimming and J lost 0 bases, with 11 bases between them. This CDR3 region has 14 residues. The CDR3 DNA follows: TGTGCCAGCAGGCACCTGACAGTGAACACTGAAGCTTTCTTT. Its translation: CASRHLTVNTEAFF.

This clone came up a few times. The chain couples TRBV25-1 to TRBJ1-2, with D tentatively TRBD1 (5 bases). The CDR3 has 14 residues. V dropped 6 bases and J dropped 1 base, with 12 bases sitting between them. In germline, CDR1 is MGHDK, CDR2 SYGVNS. The CDR3 sequence is CASSQGGVNYGYTF. The CDR3, as DNA: TGTGCCAGCAGCCAAGGAGGGGTTAACTATGGCTACACCTTC.

The chain is built from TRBV3-1 (or the pseudogene TRBV3-2) and TRBJ2-3; D might be TRBD1 (5 bases). Germline loops: CDR1 LGHDT, CDR2 YNNKEL (reference sequence). Trimming took 7 bases from V and 3 from J, leaving 8 bases between them. The CDR3 totals 12 residues. CDR3 loop: CASKGFTDTQYF. DNA for the CDR3: TGTGCCAGCAAGGGGTTTACAGATACGCAGTATTTT.

The V and J genes are TRBV29-1 and TRBJ2-7; 7 nucleotides agree with TRBD2. Germline V gene data show CDR1 as SQVTM and CDR2 as ANQGSEA. The ends lost 4 bases at V and 0 bases at J; junction bases unmatched: 0. The CDR3 spans 12 residues. The CDR3 region is CSVGGGSYEQYF. In DNA, the CDR3 is TGCAGCGTTGGGGGGGGCTCCTACGAGCAGTACTTC.

This clone ranks as medium-sized (0.01 to 0.1%). V gene TRBV12-5 combines with J gene TRBJ1-5, with a possible D match to TRBD1 (5 bases). With 3 bases removed from V and 7 bases from J, the gap between germline ends came to 16 bases. Looked up from germline, CDR1 is LGHNT and CDR2 is FRNRAP. The CDR3 length is 15 residues. The CDR3 loop reads CASGLGSGVLQPQHF. The DNA of the CDR3 is TGTGCTAGTGGTTTAGGGTCGGGGGTTCTGCAGCCCCAGCATTTT.

The chain joins TRBV19 to TRBJ1-5; the D gene is possibly TRBD1 (6 bases). V lost 7 bases and J 0 bases, leaving 13 bases between the germline ends. Germline V gene sequence: CDR1 LNHDA, CDR2 SQIVND (reference sequence). The CDR3 extends over 15 amino acids. The DNA of the CDR3 is TGTGCCAGTATAAGGACAGCCTATAGCAATCAGCCCCAGCATTTT. This codes for CASIRTAYSNQPQHF.

In DNA form, the CDR3 reads TGTGCCAGCAGTTCTAGCGGCGAGCAGTACTTC. Encoded protein: CASSSSGEQYF. The rearrangement links TRBV6-7 to TRBJ2-7; 7 bases align to TRBD2. TRBV6-7 is labeled an ORF, and its function is uncertain. The ends lost 4 bases at V and 6 bases at J; junction bases unmatched: 0. CDR3 size: 11 residues.

V usage is TRBV7-3 and J usage is TRBJ1-2; TRBD1 aligns across 7 bases. With 1 base clipped from V and 4 bases from J, the junction kept 12 bases outside the gene matches. The germline V gene encodes CDR1 SGHTA and CDR2 FQGTGA. CDR3 length: 17 residues. DNA of the CDR3: TGTGCCAGCAGCTTAAACGGCGCGACAGGGAAGTCCTATGGCTACACCTTC. Amino acids: CASSLNGATGKSYGYTF.

The chain employs TRBV12-3 or TRBV12-4 and TRBJ2-2; TRBD1 might be the D (6 bases). This CDR3 is 12 amino acids long. V lost 4 bases to trimming and J lost 6 bases, with 6 bases between them. The CDR3 is CASSWGPGELFF. The CDR3 DNA is TGTGCCAGCAGTTGGGGGCCCGGGGAGCTGTTTTTT.

This rearrangement joins TRBV9 to TRBJ1-1, with 7 bases identical to TRBD1. CDR3 length equals 14 residues. CDR1 is SGDLS and CDR2 is YYNGEE in the germline V gene. Trimming removed 0 bases from V and 4 bases from J; junction bases left unmatched: 3. The CDR3 sequence: CASSVGQGGTEAFF. CDR3 coding DNA: TGTGCCAGCAGCGTAGGACAGGGCGGCACTGAAGCTTTCTTT.

This clone was seen only a few times. CDR3 region: CASRPPLGLAGADTQYF. CDR3 nucleotide sequence: TGTGCCAGCAGACCTCCTTTGGGACTAGCGGGAGCAGATACGCAGTATTTT. The chain has TRBV27 and TRBJ2-3, with 14 bases that match TRBD2. Germline-derived CDR1 and CDR2 are MNHEY and SMNVEV (reference sequence). This CDR3 spans 17 amino acids. V gave up 6 bases and J gave up 4 bases; unmatched junction bases: 9.

Remarks on this clone: One junction end disagrees with the germline gene, perhaps due to a read error. The chain links TRBV6-1 to TRBJ2-6; D is possibly TRBD1 (6 bases). Germline CDR1 MNHNS, CDR2 SASEGT. This CDR3 is 18 amino acids long. This CDR3 is CASNEDGTTISGANVLTF. CDR3 coding DNA: TGTGCCAGCAATGAAGACGGGACAACGATCTCTGGGGCCAACGTCCTGACTTTC.